This TCR beta chain was identified during a study of CD4 T cells in relation to SARS-CoV-2 and coronaviruses (TCRdb year 2021). With respect to the entire study: The ViraFEST assay cultured PBMCs with antigen for more than eight days, then sequenced TCR beta CDR3s to find antigen-specific clonal expansions. Patient-derived lymphoblastoid cell lines were used to map the HLA restriction of shared crossreactive spike epitopes. The Adaptive Biotechnologies TCR-sequencing kit was used to sequence samples from a few pre-COVID donors and the naive versus memory experiments, while other data came from Illumina-based sequencing. The negative reference condition was either a culture with an HIV-1 Nef peptide pool or a culture with no peptide. Memory CD4+ T cell crossreactivity between SARS-CoV-2 and common cold coronavirus spike proteins was assessed at the TCR clonotype level in the study. A different, Illumina-based TCR-beta assay was used to sequence expansion assays from other donors in the study.

CD4+ T cells from unexposed donors were collected before the COVID-19 pandemic (2011-2018). After roughly 11 days of culture, CD4+ T cells were isolated with the EasySep CD4+ T cell isolation kit. As far as cell numbers permitted, CD4+ T cells from unexposed donors were tested for reactivity against SARS-CoV-2 S and N as well as four spike pools from common cold coronaviruses. Each well received over 1.5 million PBMCs, cultured in IMDM supplemented with approximately 5.3% human AB serum and approximately 10 IU/ml IL-2. Half of the culture medium was replaced with fresh IL-2-containing medium on days 3 and 7. Triplicate replicate wells were generally used for each peptide culture condition. The leukapheresis product used for the unexposed donors was purchased from a commercial source. PBMCs were isolated from leukapheresis product or whole blood by Ficoll-Paque PLUS gradient centrifugation. PBMCs were either cryopreserved at -140 degrees C or used fresh in the expansion assay. The QIAamp Micro DNA Kit was used to extract genomic DNA from the CD4+ T cells.

As to this clone: Its antigen is unknown. There are no base qualities to consult, and no much larger clone falls within one base.

Study-level results and caveats: Crossreactivity analysis centred on spike protein, so crossreactivity against other viral proteins was not assessed. Memory CD4+ clonotypes crossrecognizing SARS-CoV-2 and at least one common cold coronavirus spike were found in 55% to 70% of donors. Compared with monoreactive clones, crossreactive clones had significantly weaker SARS-CoV-2-driven expansion, a result consistent with antigenic imprinting. No donor contributed both pre-pandemic and post-infection samples, which limited tracing the source of pre-existing responses. The study was constrained by small numbers of patients and of tested TCRs.

Receptors were amplified or captured by the immunoSEQ multiplex PCR assay. For the original study's pipeline: Preprocessing removed nonproductive sequences and CDR3s not starting with C, not ending with F or W, or shorter than 7 amino acids. Antigen-specific clonotypes were called with the MANAFEST web app on the basis of expansion relative to the reference and to other culture wells. A clone counted as positive if significantly expanded in 2 of 3 replicate wells versus the reference culture at FDR below 0.05. To be called positive, a clone also had to show significant expansion compared with every other tandem well and an odds ratio greater than 5. CDR3 homology was quantified as pairwise Levenshtein distance, calculated with the stringdist R package after three terminal residues were trimmed from each end. TCRdb mirrors the immuneACCESS table, restricted to in-frame sequences. Some clones are absent from its copies; in checked studies, under half trace to an unresolved V gene, and the reason for the others is unknown. Clonal size and the V and J genes are those of that table, whereas D and trimming came from the DNA. The sample data list tens of thousands of clones, and more than 60% of these were observed just once. Around 16% of the sample is in the top ten clones.

The V end gives up 1 base and the J end 6 bases, leaving 7 bases in the junction not matched to a gene. Sequences SGHDN (CDR1) and FVKESK (CDR2) are obtained from the germline V gene. The CDR3 numbers 15 residues from cysteine through phenylalanine. Only CDR3 DNA is held: 45 bases, read in frame from base 1. The chain links TRBV14 with TRBJ1-2, with 8 bases in between that match TRBD1. This TCR was sampled from a human donor in good health. Sequencing was performed on CD4+ T cells from PBMCs, cultured in vitro. The CDR3 protein sequence reads: CASSQVVSTGDGYTF. The DNA sequence follows: TGTGCCAGCAGCCAAGTAGTCTCGACAGGGGATGGCTACACCTTC.